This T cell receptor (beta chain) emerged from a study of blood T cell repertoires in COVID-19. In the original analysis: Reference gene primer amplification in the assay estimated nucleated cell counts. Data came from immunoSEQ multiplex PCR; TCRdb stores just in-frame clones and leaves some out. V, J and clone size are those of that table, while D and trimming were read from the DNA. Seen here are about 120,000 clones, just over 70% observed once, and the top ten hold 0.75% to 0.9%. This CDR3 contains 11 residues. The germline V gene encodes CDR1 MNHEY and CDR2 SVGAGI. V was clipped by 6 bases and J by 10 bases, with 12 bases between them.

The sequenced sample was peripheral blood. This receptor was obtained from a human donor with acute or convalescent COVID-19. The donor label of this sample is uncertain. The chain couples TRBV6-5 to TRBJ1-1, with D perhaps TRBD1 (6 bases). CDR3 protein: CASSRDISAFF. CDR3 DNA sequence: TGTGCCAGCAGCAGGGACATTTCAGCTTTCTTT.